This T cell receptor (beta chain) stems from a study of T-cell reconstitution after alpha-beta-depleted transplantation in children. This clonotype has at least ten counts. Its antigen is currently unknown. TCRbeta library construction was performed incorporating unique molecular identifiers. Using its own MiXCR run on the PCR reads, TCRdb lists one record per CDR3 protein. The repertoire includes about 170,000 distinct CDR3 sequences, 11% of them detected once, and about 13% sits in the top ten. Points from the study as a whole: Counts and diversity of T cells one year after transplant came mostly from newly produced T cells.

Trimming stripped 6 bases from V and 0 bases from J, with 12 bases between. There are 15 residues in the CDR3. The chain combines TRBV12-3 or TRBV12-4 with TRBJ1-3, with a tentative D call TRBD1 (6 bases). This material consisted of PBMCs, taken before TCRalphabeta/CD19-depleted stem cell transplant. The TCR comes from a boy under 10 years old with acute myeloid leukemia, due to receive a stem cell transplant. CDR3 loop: CASSRDTISGNTIYF. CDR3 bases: TGTGCCAGCAGCCGGGACACTATCTCTGGAAACACCATATATTTT.